The sample holds a few counts of the clone carrying this T cell receptor (beta chain). Per the germline V gene, CDR1 is LNHNV and CDR2 is YYDKDF (reference sequence). This CDR3 has 13 amino acids. V was pared by 1 base and J by 6 bases, with 7 bases between. The data stem from a study of blood T cells in healthy people across ages. Through a sample-barcoded 5' primer and a J-beta primer mix, a second PCR was run for roughly 6 to 12 cycles. A single record per CDR3 protein comes from TCRdb applying MiXCR to the 5' RACE reads. In the table there are around 990,000 distinct CDR3 sequences, more than 30% of which are singletons.

The chain links TRBV15 to TRBJ2-1; possibly TRBD1 for D (6 bases). This receptor was identified in a man younger than 30 in good health. Sequenced material: blood. The CDR3, as DNA: TGTGCCACCAGCAGAGGGACAGCCAATGAGCAGTTCTTC. Translation: CATSRGTANEQFF.